The T cell receptor beta chain under discussion was sequenced for a study of graft-versus-host responses after intestinal transplantation. On the study more broadly: For two to four years after anti-thymocyte globulin induction, all recipients took tacrolimus and steroids.

Remarks on this clone: What it recognizes is unknown.

Profiled with immunoSEQ multiplex PCR; TCRdb holds only in-frame clones, not every one. The sample yields fewer than 150,000 clones, over 85% seen once. Regarding the study as a whole: Analysis identified GvH clones in recipient marrow, with some appearing first in ileum or blood.

The V end lost 9 bases, the J end lost 8 bases, and 14 bases lay between the germline ends. CDR3 length equals 12 residues. Looked up from germline, CDR1 is MNHEY and CDR2 is SMNVEV (reference sequence). The rearrangement joins TRBV27 to TRBJ2-4; D is possibly TRBD2 (5 bases). Sequencing was performed on unstimulated CD4+ T cells sorted from spleen or lymph node cells, taken before intestinal transplant. The clonotype comes from a human donor who received an intestinal transplant. CDR3 residues: CARPRGKDIQYF. In nucleotides, the CDR3 is TGTGCCAGACCCCGGGGAAAGGACATTCAGTACTTC.